This T cell receptor beta chain was sequenced during a study of blood T cell repertoires in COVID-19. Sequenced by immunoSEQ multiplex PCR; TCRdb stores in-frame clones only, minus some. The table includes under 200,000 clones, 88% detected once. The age range of participants was 18 to 89 years, with residence in roughly 25 US areas. The CDR3 has 16 amino acids. The germline V gene has CDR1 LGHNA and CDR2 YSLEER. V lost 0 bases, J lost 4 bases, and 7 bases stayed unmatched. The sequencing sample was made of PBMCs or T cells enriched from blood (not recorded which). The rearrangement links TRBV4-3 to TRBJ1-2, with TRBD1 matching over 8 bases. This sequence originates from a woman between 50 and 59 years old who had recovered from COVID-19. For the CDR3, the DNA is TGCGCCAGCAGCCAAGATAGTAACAGGGGGGTCTATGGCTACACCTTC. It specifies CASSQDSNRGVYGYTF.